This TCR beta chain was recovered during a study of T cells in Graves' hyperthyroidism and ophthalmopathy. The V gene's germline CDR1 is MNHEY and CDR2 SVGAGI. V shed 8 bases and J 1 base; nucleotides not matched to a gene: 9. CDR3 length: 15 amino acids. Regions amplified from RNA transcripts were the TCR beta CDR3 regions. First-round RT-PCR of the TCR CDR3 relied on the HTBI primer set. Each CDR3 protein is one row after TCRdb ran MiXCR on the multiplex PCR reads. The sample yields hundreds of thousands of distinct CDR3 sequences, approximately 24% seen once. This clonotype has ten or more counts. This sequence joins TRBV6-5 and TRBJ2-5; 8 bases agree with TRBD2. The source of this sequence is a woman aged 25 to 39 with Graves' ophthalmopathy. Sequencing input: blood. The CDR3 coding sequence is TGTGCCAGCGCGTCCAGCGGGGGAGGCCAAGAGACCCAGTACTTC. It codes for CASASSGGGQETQYF.